Shown below are 11 T cell receptor beta chains from a single sample sequenced in a study of response to subunit inactivated influenza vaccine. TCRdb passed the RT-PCR reads through MiXCR, listing each CDR3 protein once. This sample yields under 550,000 distinct CDR3 sequences, of which under 8.5% are seen a single time; about 12% belongs to the top ten. This material consisted of PBMCs from blood, taken less than 30 months after vaccination. The receptor set was obtained from a man aged 50 to 75 who received an inactivated influenza vaccine.

This clonotype came up a few times. The rearrangement uses TRBV20-1 and TRBJ2-7; unclear D gene. CDR1 and CDR2 (germline): DFQATT, SNEGSKA (reference sequence). V lost 0 bases and J 2 bases, leaving 17 bases between the germline ends. CDR3 size: 16 residues. The CDR3 coding sequence is TGCAGTGCTAGAGATCCGAACGAAGGAGTCCCCTACGAGCAGTACTTC. Its translation is CSARDPNEGVPYEQYF.

This clonotype was detected only a few times. The V call is TRBV12-3 or TRBV12-4, the J call TRBJ2-2; 8 bases match TRBD1. V gave up 6 bases and J gave up 6 bases; unmatched junction bases: 3. This CDR3 is built from 13 residues. The CDR3 protein is CASRTGVAGELFF. The CDR3 DNA is TGTGCCAGCAGGACAGGGGTGGCCGGGGAGCTGTTTTTT.

This clonotype appeared many times. The chain is built from TRBV11-3 and TRBJ1-1, with 10 bases fitting TRBD1. Germline V lookup: CDR1 SGHNT, CDR2 YENEEA. CDR3 length equals 16 residues. V was clipped by 5 bases and J by 3 bases; unmatched bases: 9. CDR3 nucleotide sequence: TGTGCCAGCAGCCCCGGGACAGGGGACCCGGACACTGAAGCTTTCTTT. This translates into CASSPGTGDPDTEAFF.

A few counts support this clonotype. This chain uses TRBV12-3 or TRBV12-4 with TRBJ1-5; a weak D match, TRBD1 (5 bases). There are 16 residues in the CDR3. Trimming stripped 6 bases from V and 2 bases from J, with 17 bases between. The DNA for the CDR3 is TGTGCCAGCAGCCGGGGATTTTCGGGGGGCAATCAGCCCCAGCATTTT. Translated: CASSRGFSGGNQPQHF.

This clonotype was seen repeatedly, ten times or more. The rearrangement links TRBV12-3 or TRBV12-4 to TRBJ2-2; 7 bases line up with TRBD1. The CDR3 spans 16 residues. With 2 bases clipped from V and 5 bases from J, the junction kept 8 bases outside the gene matches. The CDR3: CASSLTPIRGTGELFF. The CDR3, as DNA: TGTGCCAGCAGTTTAACCCCTATCAGGGGGACCGGGGAGCTGTTTTTT.

The rearrangement uses TRBV28 and TRBJ2-1; D may be TRBD1 (6 bases). The germline V gene has CDR1 MDHEN and CDR2 SYDVKM. The CDR3 length is 13 residues. V was cut by 6 bases and J by 4 bases, with 10 bases left in between. The CDR3 region is CASSIGQYNEQFF. The CDR3 region has the DNA TGTGCCAGCAGCATTGGACAGTACAATGAGCAGTTCTTC.

This clonotype was seen at least ten times. The chain couples TRBV27 to TRBJ1-1; TRBD1 matches at 7 bases. V gave up 8 bases and J gave up 5 bases; unmatched junction bases: 11. Germline CDR1 reads MNHEY; CDR2 reads SMNVEV (reference sequence). The CDR3 has 14 residues. The CDR3 nucleotides are TGTGCCAGCTGGACAGGCCTGAGAGGGACTGAAGCTTTCTTT. As protein: CASWTGLRGTEAFF.

This clonotype has only a few counts. The chain recombines TRBV5-1 with TRBJ2-7; 8 nucleotides match TRBD2. The CDR3 is 14 amino acids. V trimming: 0 bases; J trimming: 7 bases; junction bases outside the gene matches: 6. Germline CDR1 reads SGHRS; CDR2 reads YFSETQ. In DNA form, the CDR3 reads TGCGCCAGCAGCTTGGGGGGAGCTAGCGGGGAGCAGTACTTC. Encoded protein: CASSLGGASGEQYF.

This clonotype was recorded a few times. J is TRBJ1-6 and V is TRBV7-2, with D possibly matching TRBD1 (5 bases). Between the trimmed V and J ends, which lost 2 bases and 6 bases, there was a span of 11 bases. The CDR3 has 15 residues. The germline V gene encodes CDR1 SGHTA and CDR2 FQGNSA. The CDR3 region has the DNA TGTGCCAGCAGCTTATGGGGGGTTCCTAATTCACCCCTCCACTTT. This translates into CASSLWGVPNSPLHF.

This clonotype appeared a few times. V usage is TRBV29-1 and J usage is TRBJ2-6; 7 bases agree with TRBD2. Germline V gene data show CDR1 as SQVTM and CDR2 as ANQGSEA. Trimming cost V 5 bases and J 4 bases; bases outside gene matches: 2. This CDR3 has 13 amino acids. CDR3 loop: CSVRGEGANVLTF. Written as DNA, the CDR3 is TGCAGCGTTCGGGGGGAAGGGGCCAACGTCCTGACTTTC.

There are many counts of this clonotype. This chain joins TRBV7-9 and TRBJ2-7, with 8 positions matching TRBD1. The CDR3 covers 15 residues. CDR1 is SEHNR, CDR2 FQNEAQ, per germline (reference sequence). J lost 3 bases, V lost 2 bases, and 6 bases had no gene match. Here the CDR3 reads CASSLRRTGRYEQYF. CDR3 in DNA: TGTGCCAGCAGCTTAAGGCGGACAGGGCGCTACGAGCAGTACTTC.